This TCR beta chain is from a study of CD8+CD57+ T cells in acquired aplastic anemia (dated by TCRdb to the late 2010s). For the study in its entirety: DNA extracted from sorted CD4+ and CD8+ cells had a mean of roughly 3.4 ug, with a range of 0.2 to 27.4 ug. CD8+CD57+ expansion was defined as frequency above the mean frequency observed in healthy subjects. Overall study outcomes, separate from this receptor: CD8+ Simpson's diversity did not differ significantly between patients and healthy controls (P=0.060). Although roughly 29 CD8+ CDR3 sequences were shared by patients and controls, these sequences appeared highly expressed in patients and within the immunodominant clones of patients.

Concerning this clonotype: Its antigen is unknown. Base qualities are not provided; no much larger clone lies one nucleotide away.

Profiling of TCR beta VDJ combinations and CDR3 sequences used genomic DNA as the template. An Illumina HiSeq 2000 was the platform used for TCR repertoire sequencing. Regarding the original processing steps: Repertoires were assessed using TRBV/TRBJ rearrangement plots, CDR3 size and DJ length profiles, and Simpson's diversity index. The most abundant DNA sequence in the deep sequencing data was defined as the immunodominant clone. CDR3 amino acid sequences were checked for sharing between subjects and were compared against published repertoires and the VDJdb database. The public sequencing data were trimmed at Q25 with fastp and processed into clonotypes with MiXCR by TCRdb, which kept only in-frame beta chains. Rows merge per CDR3 protein into single entries with the most common DNA and genes. The V and J calls here are based on TCRdb, not the publication. Recorded for this sample are some 160,000 distinct CDR3 sequences; less than 50% of them occurred a single time. Of the sample, about 31% is held by the ten largest clones.

The patients picked for sequencing were ones in whom flow cytometry had shown an expansion of CD8+CD57+ cells. Every patient had severe acquired aplastic anemia, diagnosed using the International Study of Aplastic Anemia and Agranulocytosis and Camitta criteria. No therapy had been received by the patients at the time of blood sampling. In the study, sorted CD4+ and CD8+ blood T cells from patients with severe aplastic anemia and from healthy subjects underwent deep sequencing of TCR repertoires. Patients were enrolled under clinicaltrials.gov protocols 00001620, 01623167, 00001397, 00071045, 00081523 and 00961064 in the USA. Ficoll-Paque density gradient centrifugation was used to isolate peripheral blood mononuclear cells. CD4+ and CD8+ T cells were sorted by FACS or magnetic beads before DNA extraction. The V end loses 6 bases and the J end loses 3 bases, and a stretch of 12 bases separates them. Reading the germline V gene gives CDR1 SQVTM and CDR2 ANQGSEA. Counted from cysteine to phenylalanine, this CDR3 has 12 amino acids. Left in the record is the CDR3 DNA by itself, 36 bases read in frame from the first base.

This receptor was identified in a human donor with aplastic anemia. The chain employs TRBV29-1 and TRBJ2-7; no confident D gene assignment can be made. Input material: sorted CD4+, CD8+, or CD8+CD57+ T cells (not recorded which) from PBMCs. The nucleotides read TGCAGCGTCACAGCTGCCTTCTACGAGCAGTACTTC. Its translation reads: CSVTAAFYEQYF.